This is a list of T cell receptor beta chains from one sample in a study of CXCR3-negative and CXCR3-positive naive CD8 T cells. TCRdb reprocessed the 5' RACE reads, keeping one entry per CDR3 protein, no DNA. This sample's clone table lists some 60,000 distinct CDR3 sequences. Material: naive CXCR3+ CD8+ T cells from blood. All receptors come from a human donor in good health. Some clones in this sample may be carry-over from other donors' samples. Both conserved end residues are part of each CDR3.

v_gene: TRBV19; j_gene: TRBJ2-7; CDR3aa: CATRGTSGSYEQYF
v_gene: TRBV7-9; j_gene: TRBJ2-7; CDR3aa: CASSLGVINEQYF
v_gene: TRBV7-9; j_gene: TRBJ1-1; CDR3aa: CASSSGTGHTEAFF
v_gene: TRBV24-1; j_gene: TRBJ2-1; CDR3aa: CASSDLPNEQFF
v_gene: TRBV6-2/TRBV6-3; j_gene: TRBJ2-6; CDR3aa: CASSYSTAGGPGANVLTF
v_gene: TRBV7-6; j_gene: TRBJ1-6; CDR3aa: CASSDISRNSYNSPLHF
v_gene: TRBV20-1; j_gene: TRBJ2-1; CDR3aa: CSASNTGTTGEQFF
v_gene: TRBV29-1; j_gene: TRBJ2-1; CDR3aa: CGWALTSGVEQFF
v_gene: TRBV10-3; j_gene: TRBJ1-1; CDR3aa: CAISENTQGHTEAFF
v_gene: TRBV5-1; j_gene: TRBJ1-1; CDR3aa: CASSVITGGDTEAFF
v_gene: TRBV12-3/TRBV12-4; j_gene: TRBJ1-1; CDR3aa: CASSLKPEAFF
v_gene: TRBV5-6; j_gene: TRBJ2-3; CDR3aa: CASSLAAAGSSSTDTQYF
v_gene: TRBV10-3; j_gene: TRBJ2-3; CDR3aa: CAISESADASTDTQYF
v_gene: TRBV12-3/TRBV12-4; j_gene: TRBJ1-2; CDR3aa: CASSLSGGSNYGYTF
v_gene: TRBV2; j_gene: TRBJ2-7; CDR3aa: CASSEATGFSYEQYF
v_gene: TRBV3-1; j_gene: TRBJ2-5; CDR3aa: CASSQEDSRETQYF
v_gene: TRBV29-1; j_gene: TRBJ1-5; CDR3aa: CSVEMGLGQPQHF
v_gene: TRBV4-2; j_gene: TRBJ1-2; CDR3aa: CASSQATGGLDGYTF
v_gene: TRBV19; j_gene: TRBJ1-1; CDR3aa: CASSSWSEANTEAFF
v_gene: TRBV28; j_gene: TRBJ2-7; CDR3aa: CASSFDREAYEQYF
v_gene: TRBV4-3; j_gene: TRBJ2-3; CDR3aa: CASTRSGGGTDTQYF
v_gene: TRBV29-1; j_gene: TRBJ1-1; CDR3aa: CSVVHWTEAFF
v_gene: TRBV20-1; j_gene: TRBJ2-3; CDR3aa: CSARVPGLSTDTQYF
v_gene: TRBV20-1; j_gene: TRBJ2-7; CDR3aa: CSARFLADYEQYF
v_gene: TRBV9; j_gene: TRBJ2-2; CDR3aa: CASSLSGGLTGELFF
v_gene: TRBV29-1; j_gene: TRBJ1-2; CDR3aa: CSVRDVYGYTF
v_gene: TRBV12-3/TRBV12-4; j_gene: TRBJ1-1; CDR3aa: CASSWGMNTEAFF
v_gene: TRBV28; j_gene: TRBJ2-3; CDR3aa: CASSSHDRDITDTQYF
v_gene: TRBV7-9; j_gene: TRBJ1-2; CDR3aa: CASSPQGFNYGYTF
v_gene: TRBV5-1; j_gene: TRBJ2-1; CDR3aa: CASSLVLAGGSYNEQFF
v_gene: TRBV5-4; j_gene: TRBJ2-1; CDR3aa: CASSGGAANEQFF
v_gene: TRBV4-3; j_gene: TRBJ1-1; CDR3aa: CASSQERTGSTEAFF
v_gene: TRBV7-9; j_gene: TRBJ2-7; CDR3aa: CASSSGAGYYEQYF
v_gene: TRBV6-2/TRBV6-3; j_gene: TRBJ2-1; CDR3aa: CASSPQDAGNEQFF
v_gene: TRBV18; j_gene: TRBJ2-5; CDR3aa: CASYGGEETQYF
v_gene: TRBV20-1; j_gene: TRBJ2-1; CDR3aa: CSARGQGWSNEQFF
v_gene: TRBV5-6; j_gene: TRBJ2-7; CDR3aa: CASSSGTGAYEQYF
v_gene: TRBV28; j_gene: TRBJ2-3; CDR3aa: CASRDLSGTDTQYF
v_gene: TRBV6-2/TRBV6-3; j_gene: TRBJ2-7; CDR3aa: CASSPPGQETYEQYF
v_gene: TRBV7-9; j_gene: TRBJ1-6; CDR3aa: CASGRAGDLNSPLHF
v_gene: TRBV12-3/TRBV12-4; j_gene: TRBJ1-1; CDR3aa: CASSFGQGTLNTEAFF
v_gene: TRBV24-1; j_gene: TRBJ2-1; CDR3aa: CATSGDRLDNEQFF
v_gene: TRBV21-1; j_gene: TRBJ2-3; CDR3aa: CASSIRTSGRITDTQYF
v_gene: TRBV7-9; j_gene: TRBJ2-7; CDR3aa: CASSYGLAGAYEQYF
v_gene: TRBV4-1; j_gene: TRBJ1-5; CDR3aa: CASSPGGQGGQPQHF